These 14 T cell receptor beta chains came from one sample sequenced in a study of T cell responses to AZD1222 COVID-19 vaccine. TCRdb keeps only in-frame clones here, not all; method: immunoSEQ multiplex PCR. Of about 120,000 clones in the sample, about nine tenths were seen once. The source was peripheral blood, collected 28 days after the second AZD1222 dose. The receptors here all came from an adult who received the AZD1222 COVID-19 vaccine.

The gene calls are TRBV27 and TRBJ2-6; tentative D call: TRBD2 (7 bases). Trimming cost V 3 bases and J 3 bases, with 18 bases left between them. The CDR3 length is 18 residues. Germline V CDR1 and CDR2: MNHEY, SMNVEV (reference sequence). Here the CDR3 reads CASSFRGGQGFGANVLTF. For the CDR3, the DNA is TGTGCCAGCAGTTTCCGGGGAGGGCAGGGGTTTGGGGCCAACGTCCTGACTTTC. Looking up the rest from reference TRBV27 and TRBJ2-6 gives the full variable domain: EAQVTQNPRYLITVTGKKLTVTCSQNMNHEYMSWYRQDPGLGLRQIYYSMNVEVTDKGDVPEGYKVSRKEKRNFPLILESPSPNQTSLYFCASSFRGGQGFGANVLTFGAGSRLTVL.

The chain couples TRBV28 to TRBJ1-5; possibly TRBD1 for D (5 bases). Germline V gives CDR1 MDHEN, CDR2 SYDVKM. CDR3 size: 13 residues. The germline V and J ends were trimmed by 3 bases and 7 bases, with 10 bases remaining between them. CDR3 DNA sequence: TGTGCCAGCAGTTTGGGACGGGGACAGCCCCAGCATTTT. Translated, it gives CASSLGRGQPQHF.

The V gene is TRBV15, the J gene TRBJ2-1; the D gene is possibly TRBD2 (6 bases). Per the germline V gene, CDR1 is LNHNV and CDR2 is YYDKDF (reference sequence). The CDR3 spans 17 residues. Trimming shortened V by 3 bases and J by 8 bases, and 23 bases separated the two germline ends. The CDR3 here is CATSSPFGEDSADEQFF. The CDR3 DNA reads as TGTGCCACCAGCAGTCCGTTCGGGGAGGACTCCGCAGATGAGCAGTTCTTC.

This clone was seen once. The rearrangement joins TRBV4-1 to TRBJ1-5; 9 nucleotides align to TRBD1. V was pared by 5 bases and J by 1 base, with 3 bases of the junction left unmatched. Germline V lookup: CDR1 MGHRA, CDR2 YSYEKL. The CDR3 has 15 amino acids. The CDR3 sequence: CASSRDRVSNQPQHF. Here the CDR3 DNA reads TGCGCCAGCAGCAGGGACAGGGTGAGCAATCAGCCCCAGCATTTT.

V and J are TRBV24-1 and TRBJ2-7; 8 bases are shared with TRBD2. Trimming took 3 bases from V and 6 from J; bases not matched to a gene: 6. This CDR3 has 14 residues. Germline CDR1 reads KGHDR; CDR2 reads SFDVKD. Here the CDR3 reads CATSDPGLGIEQYF. CDR3 bases: TGTGCCACCAGTGATCCGGGACTAGGAATCGAGCAGTACTTC.

In its sample, this clone was seen once. The chain couples TRBV6-5 to TRBJ2-5; TRBD1 matches at 7 bases. V shed 5 bases, J shed 3 bases, and the junction held 6 bases outside the gene matches. CDR3 size: 14 residues. Germline CDR1 and CDR2: MNHEY and SVGAGI. Here the CDR3 DNA reads TGTGCCAGCAGTCCCACTGGACAGGAAGAGACCCAGTACTTC. This codes for CASSPTGQEETQYF.

The gene calls are TRBV20-1 and TRBJ1-1, with D possibly being TRBD1 (5 bases). Germline values: CDR1 DFQATT, CDR2 SNEGSKA (reference sequence). Between the trimmed V and J ends, which lost 3 bases and 5 bases, there was a span of 7 bases. The CDR3 consists of 11 residues. CDR3 loop: CSASQGTEAFF. CDR3 in DNA: TGCAGTGCTAGCCAGGGTACTGAAGCTTTCTTT.

The chain joins TRBV28 to TRBJ1-2; D gene uncertain. The CDR3 runs to 15 residues. Trimming left V 5 bases short and J 3 bases short, with 16 bases between. The V gene's germline CDR1 is MDHEN and CDR2 SYDVKM. The CDR3 nucleotides read TGTGCCAGCAGTCCTGCTTCGGGGTTGGACTATGGCTACACCTTC. Encoded protein: CASSPASGLDYGYTF.

The chain carries TRBV4-1 and TRBJ2-3, with 8 bases identical to TRBD2. Germline CDR1 and CDR2: MGHRA and YSYEKL. The CDR3 is 19 residues long. With 0 bases clipped from V and 5 bases from J, the junction kept 16 bases outside the gene matches. This CDR3 reads CASSQDQRRASGLRDTQYF. The CDR3 coding sequence is TGCGCCAGCAGCCAAGATCAACGTCGGGCTAGCGGGCTGAGAGATACGCAGTATTTT.

The chain couples TRBV7-9 to TRBJ1-2; D is uncertain. The CDR3 runs 14 residues. The V and J ends lost 5 bases and 4 bases respectively, with 14 bases between them. Germline V gene data show CDR1 as SEHNR and CDR2 as FQNEAQ (reference sequence). CDR3 sequence reads: CASSISEDTYGYTF. In nucleotides, the CDR3 is TGTGCCAGCAGCATTTCAGAGGATACCTATGGCTACACCTTC.

V is TRBV6-4 and J is TRBJ2-2; TRBD1 aligns across 9 bases. CDR3 size: 16 residues. V was clipped by 7 bases and J by 4 bases; unmatched bases: 10. Germline CDR1 is MRHNA and CDR2 is SNTAGT. The CDR3 DNA is TGTGCCAGCAACCCTACCGGGACAGGGACCACCGGGGAGCTGTTTTTT. Its translation is CASNPTGTGTTGELFF.

A single count supports this clone. The V call is TRBV14, the J call TRBJ1-2; D possibly corresponds to TRBD1 (5 bases). V was cut by 1 base and J by 4 bases, with 10 bases left in between. Germline lookup yields CDR1 SGHDN and CDR2 FVKESK. This CDR3 spans 14 amino acids. DNA for the CDR3: TGTGCCAGCAGCCAAGTATCCGGGGGCTATGGCTACACCTTC. This translates into CASSQVSGGYGYTF.

The V and J genes are TRBV9 and TRBJ1-4; D is unclear. The V and J ends lost 0 bases and 5 bases respectively, with 14 bases between them. From germline, CDR1 is SGDLS and CDR2 YYNGEE. This CDR3 contains 16 residues. The CDR3 is CASSVGAGFWNEKLFF. CDR3 in DNA: TGTGCCAGCAGCGTAGGGGCAGGATTTTGGAATGAAAAACTGTTTTTT.

The chain recombines TRBV18 with TRBJ1-1; 8 nucleotides align to TRBD1. V shed 6 bases, J shed 4 bases, and the junction held 4 bases outside the gene matches. The germline gives CDR1 KGHSH, CDR2 LQKENI. The CDR3 length is 13 residues. CDR3 DNA sequence: TGTGCCAGCTCGCGACAGGGGACCACTGAAGCTTTCTTT. It encodes CASSRQGTTEAFF.